The rows below give T cell receptor beta chains drawn from one sample of a study of identical twins. TCRdb re-called the 5' RACE reads through MiXCR, storing one row per CDR3 protein. The data hold some 270,000 distinct CDR3 sequences, with around 8% observed a single time. The data also belong to a second study, concerning yellow fever vaccine responses in identical twins.

Material: CD8+ T cells sorted from blood. The receptors here all came from a young woman in good health. The CDR3 runs from the conserved cysteine through the conserved F or W. A D gene is named only where the DNA matches it firmly. Rows may omit the clone size; those that give it use once, few, many or a size class.

CDR3aa: CASSVALVGLAGLTDTQYF
CDR3nt: TGTGCCAGCAGCGTAGCTTTGGTTGGGCTAGCGGGGTTGACAGATACGCAGTATTTT
v_gene: TRBV9
d_gene: TRBD2
j_gene: TRBJ2-3
abundance: few

CDR3aa: CASSKWGAYQETQYF
CDR3nt: TGTGCCAGCAGCAAGTGGGGGGCCTACCAAGAGACCCAGTACTTC
v_gene: TRBV9
d_gene: -
j_gene: TRBJ2-5
abundance: few

CDR3aa: CASGVGVEAFF
CDR3nt: TGTGCCAGCGGGGTGGGGGTTGAAGCTTTCTTT
v_gene: TRBV6-6
d_gene: -
j_gene: TRBJ1-1
abundance: -

CDR3aa: CAVLAGGREMDTQYF
CDR3nt: TGTGCCGTATTAGCGGGAGGCCGGGAGATGGATACGCAGTATTTT
v_gene: TRBV2
d_gene: TRBD2
j_gene: TRBJ2-3
abundance: -

CDR3aa: CASSPRAGWPDTQYF
CDR3nt: TGTGCCAGCAGTCCCCGGGCGGGGTGGCCAGATACGCAGTATTTT
v_gene: TRBV12-3/TRBV12-4
d_gene: -
j_gene: TRBJ2-3
abundance: many

CDR3aa: CASSIMGSTEAFF
CDR3nt: TGTGCCAGCAGCATTATGGGGTCTACTGAAGCTTTCTTT
v_gene: TRBV7-9
d_gene: -
j_gene: TRBJ1-1
abundance: many

CDR3aa: CASSLLAGGPISEQYF
CDR3nt: TGTGCCAGCAGCTTGTTGGCGGGAGGGCCGATATCCGAGCAGTACTTC
v_gene: TRBV5-6
d_gene: TRBD2
j_gene: TRBJ2-7
abundance: few

CDR3aa: CASSSTGWGNEQFF
CDR3nt: TGCGCCAGCAGCTCGACAGGGTGGGGCAATGAGCAGTTCTTC
v_gene: TRBV5-1
d_gene: TRBD1
j_gene: TRBJ2-1
abundance: -

CDR3aa: CASTSPGQGPYEQYF
CDR3nt: TGTGCCAGCACATCCCCCGGACAGGGGCCCTACGAGCAGTACTTC
v_gene: TRBV9
d_gene: TRBD1
j_gene: TRBJ2-7
abundance: few

CDR3aa: CSLLAGERYEQYF
CDR3nt: TGCAGCCTACTAGCGGGAGAGAGGTACGAGCAGTACTTC
v_gene: TRBV20-1
d_gene: TRBD2
j_gene: TRBJ2-7
abundance: -

CDR3aa: CASSWTSGKSDTQYF
CDR3nt: TGTGCCAGCAGCTGGACTAGCGGGAAGTCAGATACGCAGTATTTT
v_gene: TRBV14
d_gene: TRBD2
j_gene: TRBJ2-3
abundance: many

CDR3aa: CASTLESKAEAFF
CDR3nt: TGTGCCAGCACCCTCGAAAGTAAGGCTGAAGCTTTCTTT
v_gene: TRBV7-8
d_gene: -
j_gene: TRBJ1-1
abundance: -

CDR3aa: CASSQVASGSPTDTQYF
CDR3nt: TGTGCCAGCAGCCAAGTCGCTAGCGGGAGCCCCACAGATACGCAGTATTTT
v_gene: TRBV4-2
d_gene: TRBD2
j_gene: TRBJ2-3
abundance: -

CDR3aa: CSATGQGFNEQFF
CDR3nt: TGCAGTGCTACTGGACAGGGCTTCAATGAGCAGTTCTTC
v_gene: TRBV20-1
d_gene: TRBD1
j_gene: TRBJ2-1
abundance: few

CDR3aa: CASSERAGTTDTQYF
CDR3nt: TGTGCCAGCAGTGAACGCGCGGGGACCACAGATACGCAGTATTTT
v_gene: TRBV6-1
d_gene: -
j_gene: TRBJ2-3
abundance: few

CDR3aa: CASSPTSTSGDTQYF
CDR3nt: TGTGCCAGCAGCCCGACTTCGACTAGTGGCGATACGCAGTATTTT
v_gene: TRBV7-8
d_gene: -
j_gene: TRBJ2-3
abundance: many

CDR3aa: CASSFDREGMNTEAFF
CDR3nt: TGTGCCAGCAGTTTCGACAGGGAAGGGATGAACACTGAAGCTTTCTTT
v_gene: TRBV6-2/TRBV6-3
d_gene: TRBD1
j_gene: TRBJ1-1
abundance: few

CDR3aa: CSVEDGSTDTQYF
CDR3nt: TGCAGCGTTGAAGATGGTAGCACAGATACGCAGTATTTT
v_gene: TRBV29-1
d_gene: -
j_gene: TRBJ2-3
abundance: few

CDR3aa: CASGFGGADYEQYF
CDR3nt: TGTGCCAGCGGGTTCGGGGGAGCGGACTACGAGCAGTACTTC
v_gene: TRBV7-6
d_gene: -
j_gene: TRBJ2-7
abundance: -

CDR3aa: CASATHPADTQYF
CDR3nt: TGTGCCAGCGCTACACATCCCGCAGATACGCAGTATTTT
v_gene: TRBV25-1
d_gene: -
j_gene: TRBJ2-3
abundance: -

CDR3aa: CASSLGPTQETQYF
CDR3nt: TGTGCCAGCAGTTTGGGTCCCACACAAGAGACCCAGTACTTC
v_gene: TRBV12-3/TRBV12-4
d_gene: -
j_gene: TRBJ2-5
abundance: many

CDR3aa: CSARVGGMGETQYF
CDR3nt: TGCAGTGCTAGGGTGGGAGGCATGGGAGAGACCCAGTACTTC
v_gene: TRBV20-1
d_gene: -
j_gene: TRBJ2-5
abundance: few